The rows below give T cell receptor beta chains drawn from one sample of a study of CD8 T cells in ankylosing spondylitis. TCRdb recomputed calls from the 5' RACE reads with MiXCR, one row per CDR3 protein. The table records under 300,000 distinct CDR3 sequences, roughly 18% of them present only once. Sequenced: blood, either unsorted or a sorted T cell fraction (not recorded which). These receptors originate from a male donor with ankylosing spondylitis or in good health (not recorded which). Both conserved end residues are part of each CDR3. The D gene is left open where the match is weak. The size entry is marked missing in some rows and otherwise reads once, few, many or a size class.

CDR3	DNA	length	D	size	V	J
CASSLGTTTTDTQYF	TGTGCCAGCAGCCTAGGGACAACTACCACAGATACGCAGTATTTT	15	NA	NA	TRBV13	TRBJ2-3
CASSLGPDMTETQYF	TGTGCCAGCAGTTTAGGTCCCGATATGACAGAGACCCAGTACTTC	15	NA	NA	TRBV12-3/TRBV12-4	TRBJ2-5
CASAGGTSGRTDTQYF	TGTGCCAGCGCGGGGGGGACTAGCGGACGCACAGATACGCAGTATTTT	16	TRBD2	few	TRBV12-3/TRBV12-4	TRBJ2-3
CASSGTGRYEQYF	TGTGCCAGCTCCGGCACGGGACGGTACGAGCAGTACTTC	13	NA	NA	TRBV7-9	TRBJ2-7
CASSLEYGGVYNEQFF	TGTGCCAGCAGCTTAGAATACGGCGGTGTCTACAATGAGCAGTTCTTC	16	NA	few	TRBV11-2	TRBJ2-1
CASSLSGLAGGPVDTQYF	TGTGCCAGCAGTTTATCTGGGCTAGCGGGAGGGCCGGTAGATACGCAGTATTTT	18	TRBD2	NA	TRBV27	TRBJ2-3
CSARLPIRNTIYF	TGCAGTGCTAGGTTGCCCATCCGAAACACCATATATTTT	13	NA	NA	TRBV20-1	TRBJ1-3
CASTLGYSTEAFF	TGTGCCAGCACTTTGGGCTATAGCACTGAAGCTTTCTTT	13	NA	NA	TRBV12-3/TRBV12-4	TRBJ1-1
CASSFLDLNTEAFF	TGTGCCAGCAGTTTTCTAGATCTGAACACTGAAGCTTTCTTT	14	NA	few	TRBV27	TRBJ1-1
CASSQGVVTEAFF	TGTGCCAGCAGCCAGGGAGTAGTAACTGAAGCTTTCTTT	13	NA	NA	TRBV14	TRBJ1-1
CASSGTSAIYEQYF	TGTGCCAGCAGCGGGACTAGCGCGATCTACGAGCAGTACTTC	14	TRBD2	many	TRBV5-6	TRBJ2-7
CASSSHPDAAISYNEQFF	TGTGCCAGCAGCTCCCATCCGGACGCAGCCATCTCCTACAATGAGCAGTTCTTC	18	NA	NA	TRBV11-1	TRBJ2-1
CASSGFSGTGIYEQYF	TGTGCCAGCAGTGGGTTTTCCGGGACAGGGATCTACGAGCAGTACTTC	16	TRBD1	NA	TRBV27	TRBJ2-7
CASSQEAGPLSYEQYF	TGCGCCAGCAGCCAGGAAGCGGGACCTCTCTCCTACGAGCAGTACTTC	16	TRBD2	NA	TRBV4-1	TRBJ2-7
CSVRGNEKLFF	TGCAGCGTTAGAGGGAATGAAAAACTGTTTTTT	11	NA	NA	TRBV29-1	TRBJ1-4
CASSLTDINQAGSYNEQFF	TGTGCCAGCAGTTTAACCGACATCAATCAGGCGGGATCCTACAATGAGCAGTTCTTC	19	NA	NA	TRBV12-3/TRBV12-4	TRBJ2-1
CASSQDARDLYEQYF	TGCGCCAGCAGCCAAGATGCAAGGGACCTCTACGAGCAGTACTTC	15	NA	NA	TRBV4-1	TRBJ2-7
CASSPGTTHQETQYF	TGTGCCAGCAGCCCCGGGACTACCCATCAAGAGACCCAGTACTTC	15	TRBD2	NA	TRBV27	TRBJ2-5
CASSLAGGSQETQYF	TGTGCCAGCAGCTTAGCGGGGGGCAGCCAAGAGACCCAGTACTTC	15	NA	NA	TRBV7-2	TRBJ2-5
CAISDVANIYEQYF	TGTGCCATCAGTGACGTGGCGAACATCTACGAGCAGTACTTC	14	NA	few	TRBV10-3	TRBJ2-7